This T cell receptor (beta chain) was found in a study of blood T cell repertoires in COVID-19. The V gene lost 5 bases and the J gene lost 8 bases, with 21 bases spanning the gap. The CDR3 is 15 amino acids. The germline CDR1 and CDR2 sequences are MDHEN and SYDVKM. TCRdb keeps only in-frame clones here, not all; method: immunoSEQ multiplex PCR. Of approximately 350,000 clones listed, approximately 91% are singletons. Sample: peripheral blood. The sequence was collected from a woman aged 70-85 years with COVID-19, enrolled during active disease. This chain uses TRBV28 with TRBJ1-2; D ambiguous. The CDR3 DNA sequence: TGTGCCAGCAGTCCCCCCATGGGCAGCGGCAGAGGCTACACCTTC. Translating it yields CASSPPMGSGRGYTF.